This T cell receptor beta chain originates from a study of Tregs in tolerant kidney transplant recipients. Study context: Sorting of CD4+CD25+CD127- cells followed 3-day belatacept mixed lymphocyte reactions, sometimes with approximately five-day graft donor restimulation.

Trimming shortened V by 5 bases and J by 1 base, and 14 bases separated the two germline ends. This CDR3 spans 15 amino acids. CDR1 and CDR2 from the germline V gene are MNHEY and SVGAGI. Only in-frame clones appear in the TCRdb table, and some are missing; sequencing was by immunoSEQ multiplex PCR. Here the sample spans tens of thousands of clones, roughly four fifths being singletons. A word on this clone: Its specificity is unknown.

Findings of the study overall: Expanding Tregs on activated donor B cells appeared to best identify donor-specific TCRbeta clones. The small number of patients limits these findings pending further validation.

Sequencing was performed on Tregs from blood cultured with allogeneic cells. This chain connects TRBV6-5 to TRBJ1-2, with D perhaps matching TRBD1 (6 bases). This clonotype was sampled from a human donor in good health. CDR3 residues: CASSARTALNYGYTF. The CDR3 region has the DNA TGTGCCAGCAGTGCTCGGACAGCCCTTAACTATGGCTACACCTTC.